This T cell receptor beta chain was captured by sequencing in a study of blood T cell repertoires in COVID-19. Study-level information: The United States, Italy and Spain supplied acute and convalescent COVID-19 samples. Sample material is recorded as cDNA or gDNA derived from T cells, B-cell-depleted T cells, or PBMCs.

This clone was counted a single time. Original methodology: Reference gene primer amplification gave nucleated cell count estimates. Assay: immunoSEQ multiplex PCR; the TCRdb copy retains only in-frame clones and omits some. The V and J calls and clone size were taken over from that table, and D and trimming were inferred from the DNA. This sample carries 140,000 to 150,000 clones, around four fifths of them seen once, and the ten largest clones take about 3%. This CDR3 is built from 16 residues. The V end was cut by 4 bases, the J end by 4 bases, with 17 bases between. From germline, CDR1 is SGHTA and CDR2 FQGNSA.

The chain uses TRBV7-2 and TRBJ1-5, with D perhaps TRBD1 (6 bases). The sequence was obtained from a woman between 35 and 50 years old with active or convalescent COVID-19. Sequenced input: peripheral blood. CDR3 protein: CASSSRAGAGNQPQHF. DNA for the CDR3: TGTGCCAGCAGCTCGAGGGCAGGGGCAGGAAATCAGCCCCAGCATTTT.